This T cell receptor (beta chain) was sequenced during a study of T cell responses to AZD1222 COVID-19 vaccine. About the study: Second-dose schedules of about 4 or about 12 weeks were combined. Whole-study results and caveats: Across the whole spike, CD4 TCRs peaked at regions 160-218 and 743-854.

CDR1 is SGHTA, CDR2 FQGNSA, per germline. CDR3 length: 14 residues. The V gene lost 0 bases and the J gene lost 6 bases, with 9 bases spanning the gap. As regards this clone: Antigen unknown.

Assay: immunoSEQ multiplex PCR; the TCRdb copy retains only in-frame clones and omits some. Of about 130,000 clones in the sample, roughly 89% were seen once. The sample in question was peripheral blood, obtained on day 0 of AZD1222 vaccination. The sequence derives from an adult in good health. This sequence joins TRBV7-2 and TRBJ1-5; tentative D call: TRBD1 (5 bases). The CDR3 here is CASSLAGAPQPQHF. CDR3 DNA sequence: TGTGCCAGCAGCTTAGCAGGGGCGCCTCAGCCCCAGCATTTT. The variable domain in full, with the rest retrieved from reference TRBV7-2 and TRBJ1-5, is GAGVSQSPSNKVTEKGKDVELRCDPISGHTALYWYRQSLGQGLEFLIYFQGNSAPDKSGLPSDRFSAERTGGSVSTLTIQRTQQEDSAVYLCASSLAGAPQPQHFGDGTRLSIL.